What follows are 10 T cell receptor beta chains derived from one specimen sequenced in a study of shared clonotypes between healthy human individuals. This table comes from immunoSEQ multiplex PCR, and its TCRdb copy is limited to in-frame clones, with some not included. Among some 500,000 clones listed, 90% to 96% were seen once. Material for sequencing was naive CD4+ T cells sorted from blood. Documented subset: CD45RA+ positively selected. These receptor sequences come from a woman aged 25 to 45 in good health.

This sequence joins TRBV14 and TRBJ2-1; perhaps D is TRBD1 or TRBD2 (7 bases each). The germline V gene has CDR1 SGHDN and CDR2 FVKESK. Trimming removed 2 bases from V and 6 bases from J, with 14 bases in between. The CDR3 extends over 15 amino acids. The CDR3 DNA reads TGTGCCAGCAGCCAATCTCAGGGGGGGCCCAATGAGCAGTTCTTC. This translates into CASSQSQGGPNEQFF.

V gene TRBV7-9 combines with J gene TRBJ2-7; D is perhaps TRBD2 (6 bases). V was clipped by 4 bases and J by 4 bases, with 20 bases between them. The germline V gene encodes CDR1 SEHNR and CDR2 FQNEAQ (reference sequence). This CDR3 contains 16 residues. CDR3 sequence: CASSSEPLMGLYEQYF. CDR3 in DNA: TGTGCCAGCAGCTCCGAGCCTTTGATGGGACTTTACGAGCAGTACTTC.

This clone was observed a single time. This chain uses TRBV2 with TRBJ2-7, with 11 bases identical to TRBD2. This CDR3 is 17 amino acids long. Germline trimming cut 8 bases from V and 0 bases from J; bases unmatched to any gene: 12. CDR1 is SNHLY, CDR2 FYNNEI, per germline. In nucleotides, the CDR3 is TGTGCCAGCCTTACAGGGACTAGCGGATTGAGCTCCTACGAGCAGTACTTC. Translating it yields CASLTGTSGLSSYEQYF.

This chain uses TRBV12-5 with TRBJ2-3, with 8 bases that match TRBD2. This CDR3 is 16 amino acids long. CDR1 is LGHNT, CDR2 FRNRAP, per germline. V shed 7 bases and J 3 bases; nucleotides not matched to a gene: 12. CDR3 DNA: TGTGCTAGTGCCCTTGGGGCGGGAGGAGGTACAGATACGCAGTATTTT. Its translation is CASALGAGGGTDTQYF.

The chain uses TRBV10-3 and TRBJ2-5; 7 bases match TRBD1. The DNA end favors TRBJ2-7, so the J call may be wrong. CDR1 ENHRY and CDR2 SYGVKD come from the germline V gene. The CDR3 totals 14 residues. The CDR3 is CAIRPGQNSYEQYF. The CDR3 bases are TGTGCCATCAGACCGGGACAGAACTCTTACGAGCAGTACTTC.

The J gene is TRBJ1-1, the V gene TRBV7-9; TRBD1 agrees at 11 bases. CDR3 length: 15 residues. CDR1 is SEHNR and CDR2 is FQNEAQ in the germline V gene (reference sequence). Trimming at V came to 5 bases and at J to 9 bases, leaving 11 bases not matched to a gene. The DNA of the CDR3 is TGTGCCAGCAGCACTAGTCGGGACAGGGGGGTCAAAGCTTTCTTT. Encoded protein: CASSTSRDRGVKAFF.

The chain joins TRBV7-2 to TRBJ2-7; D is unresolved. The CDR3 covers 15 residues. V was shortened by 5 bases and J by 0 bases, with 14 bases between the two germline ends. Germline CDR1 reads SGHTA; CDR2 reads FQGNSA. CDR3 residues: CASSRLARGSYEQYF. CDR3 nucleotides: TGTGCCAGCAGCCGTCTTGCTCGCGGCTCCTACGAGCAGTACTTC.

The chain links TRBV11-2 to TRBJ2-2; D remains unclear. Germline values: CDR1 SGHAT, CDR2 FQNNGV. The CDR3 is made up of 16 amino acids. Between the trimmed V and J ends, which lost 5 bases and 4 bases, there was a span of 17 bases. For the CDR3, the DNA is TGTGCCAGCAGCCAACCCTCGAGTGCGTTCACCGGGGAGCTGTTTTTT. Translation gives CASSQPSSAFTGELFF.

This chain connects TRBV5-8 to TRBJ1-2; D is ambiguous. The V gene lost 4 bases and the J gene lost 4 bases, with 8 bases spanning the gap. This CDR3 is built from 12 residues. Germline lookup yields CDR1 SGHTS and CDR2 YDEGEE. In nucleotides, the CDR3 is TGTGCCAGCAGCCTGGGTCGCTATGGCTACACCTTC. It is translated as CASSLGRYGYTF. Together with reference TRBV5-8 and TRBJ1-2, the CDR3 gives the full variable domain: EAGVTQSPTHLIKTRGQQATLRCSPISGHTSVYWYQQALGLGLQFLLWYDEGEERNRGNFPPRFSGRQFPNYSSELNVNALELEDSALYLCASSLGRYGYTFGSGTRLTVV.

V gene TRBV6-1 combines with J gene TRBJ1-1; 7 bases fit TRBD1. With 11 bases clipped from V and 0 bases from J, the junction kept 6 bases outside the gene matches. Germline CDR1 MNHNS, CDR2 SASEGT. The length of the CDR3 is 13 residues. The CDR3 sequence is CAGTGQMNTEAFF. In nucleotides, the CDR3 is TGTGCCGGAACGGGACAGATGAACACTGAAGCTTTCTTT.